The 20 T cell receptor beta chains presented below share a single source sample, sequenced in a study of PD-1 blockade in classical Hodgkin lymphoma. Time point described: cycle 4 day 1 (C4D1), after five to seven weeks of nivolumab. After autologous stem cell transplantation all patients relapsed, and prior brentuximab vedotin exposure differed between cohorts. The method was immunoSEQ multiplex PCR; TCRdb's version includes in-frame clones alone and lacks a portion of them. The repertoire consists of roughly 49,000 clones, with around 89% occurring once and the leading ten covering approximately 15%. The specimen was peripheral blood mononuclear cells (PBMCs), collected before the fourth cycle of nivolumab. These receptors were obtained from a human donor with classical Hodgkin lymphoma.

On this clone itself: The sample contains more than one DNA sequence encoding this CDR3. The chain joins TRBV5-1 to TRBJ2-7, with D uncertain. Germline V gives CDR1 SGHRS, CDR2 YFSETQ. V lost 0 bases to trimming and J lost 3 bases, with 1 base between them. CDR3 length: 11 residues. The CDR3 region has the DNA TGCGCCAGCAGCTTGGACTACGAGCAGTACTTC. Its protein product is CASSLDYEQYF.

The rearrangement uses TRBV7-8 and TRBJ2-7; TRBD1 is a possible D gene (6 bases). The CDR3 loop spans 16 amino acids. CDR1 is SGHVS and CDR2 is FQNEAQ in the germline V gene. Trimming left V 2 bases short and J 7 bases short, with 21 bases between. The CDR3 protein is CASSLLGRGSSFEQYF. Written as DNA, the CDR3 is TGTGCCAGCAGCTTATTGGGCAGGGGAAGCTCCTTTGAGCAGTACTTC.

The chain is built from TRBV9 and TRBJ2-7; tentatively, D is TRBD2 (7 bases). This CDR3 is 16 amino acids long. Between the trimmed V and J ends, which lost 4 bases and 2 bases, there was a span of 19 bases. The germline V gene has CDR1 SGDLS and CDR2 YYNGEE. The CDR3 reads CASSPRGASPAYEQYF. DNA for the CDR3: TGTGCCAGCAGCCCTCGGGGGGCTAGCCCGGCCTACGAGCAGTACTTC.

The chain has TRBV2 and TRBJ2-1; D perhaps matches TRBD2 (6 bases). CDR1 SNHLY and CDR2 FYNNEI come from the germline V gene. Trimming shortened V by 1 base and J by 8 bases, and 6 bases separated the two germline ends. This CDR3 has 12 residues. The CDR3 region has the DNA TGTGCCAGCAGTGAAGGGGGGGATGAGCAGTTCTTC. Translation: CASSEGGDEQFF.

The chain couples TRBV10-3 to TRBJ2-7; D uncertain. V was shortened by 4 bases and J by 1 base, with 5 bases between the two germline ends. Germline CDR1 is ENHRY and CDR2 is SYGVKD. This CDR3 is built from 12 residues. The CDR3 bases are TGTGCCATCAGTGGGGTGTCCTACGAGCAGTACTTC. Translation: CAISGVSYEQYF.

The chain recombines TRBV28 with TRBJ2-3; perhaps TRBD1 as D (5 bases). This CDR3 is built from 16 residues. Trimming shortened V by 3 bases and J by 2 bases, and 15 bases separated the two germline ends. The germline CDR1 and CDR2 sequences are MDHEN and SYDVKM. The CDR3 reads CASSLDNVEPTDTQYF. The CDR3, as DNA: TGTGCCAGCAGTTTGGACAACGTCGAGCCCACAGATACGCAGTATTTT.

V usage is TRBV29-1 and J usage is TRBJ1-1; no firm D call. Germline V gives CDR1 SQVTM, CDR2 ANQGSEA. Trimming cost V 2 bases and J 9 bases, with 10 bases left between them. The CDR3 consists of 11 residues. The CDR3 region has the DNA TGCAGCGTTGAATTAGGTGCGAAAGCTTTCTTT. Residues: CSVELGAKAFF.

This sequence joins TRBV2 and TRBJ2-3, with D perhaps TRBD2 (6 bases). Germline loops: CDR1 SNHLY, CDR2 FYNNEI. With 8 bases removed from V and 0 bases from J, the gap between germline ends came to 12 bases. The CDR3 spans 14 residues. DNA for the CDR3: TGTGCCAGCGGGGCTAGCGCCAGCACAGATACGCAGTATTTT. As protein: CASGASASTDTQYF.

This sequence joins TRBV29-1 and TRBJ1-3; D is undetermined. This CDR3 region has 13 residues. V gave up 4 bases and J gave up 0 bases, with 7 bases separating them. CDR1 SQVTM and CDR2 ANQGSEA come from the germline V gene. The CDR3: CSVAGHSGNTIYF. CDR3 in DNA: TGCAGCGTTGCCGGGCACTCTGGAAACACCATATATTTT.

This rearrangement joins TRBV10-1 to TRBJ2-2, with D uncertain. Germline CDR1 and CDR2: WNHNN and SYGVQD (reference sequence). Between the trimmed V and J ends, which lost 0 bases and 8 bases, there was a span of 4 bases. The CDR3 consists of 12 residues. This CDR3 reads CASSESIGELFF. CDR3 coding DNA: TGCGCCAGCAGTGAGTCGATAGGGGAGCTGTTTTTT.

CDR3 sequence reads: CASSVDGLYYEQYF. The CDR3 nucleotides are TGTGCCAGCAGCGTAGATGGACTCTACTACGAGCAGTACTTC. The chain employs TRBV9 and TRBJ2-7; possible D gene TRBD2, 5 bases. The CDR3 sequence is 14 residues long. CDR1 is SGDLS, CDR2 YYNGEE, per germline. Between the trimmed V and J ends, which lost 0 bases and 3 bases, there was a span of 10 bases.

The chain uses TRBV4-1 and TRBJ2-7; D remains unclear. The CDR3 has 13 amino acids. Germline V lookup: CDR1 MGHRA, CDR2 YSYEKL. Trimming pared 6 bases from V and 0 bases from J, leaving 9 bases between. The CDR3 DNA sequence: TGCGCCAGCAGTGCCTCGAGCTCCTACGAGCAGTACTTC. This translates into CASSASSSYEQYF.

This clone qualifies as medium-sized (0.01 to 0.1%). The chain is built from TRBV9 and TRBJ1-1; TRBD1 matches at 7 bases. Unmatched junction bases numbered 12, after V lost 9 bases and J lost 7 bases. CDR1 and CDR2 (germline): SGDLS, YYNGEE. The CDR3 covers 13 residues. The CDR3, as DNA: TGTGCCACACCCCGGGACAGACTTCTTGAAGCTTTCTTT. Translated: CATPRDRLLEAFF.

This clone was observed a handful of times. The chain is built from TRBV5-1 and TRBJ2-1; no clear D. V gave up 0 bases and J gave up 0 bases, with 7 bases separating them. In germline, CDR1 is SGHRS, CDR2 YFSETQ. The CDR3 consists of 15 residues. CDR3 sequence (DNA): TGCGCCAGCAGCTTGGGCAAGAGCTCCTACAATGAGCAGTTCTTC. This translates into CASSLGKSSYNEQFF.

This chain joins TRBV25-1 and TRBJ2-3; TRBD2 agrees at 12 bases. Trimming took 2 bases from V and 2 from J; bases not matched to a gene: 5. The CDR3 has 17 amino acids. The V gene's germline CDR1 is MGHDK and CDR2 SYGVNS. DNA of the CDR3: TGTGCCAGCAGTGAACACGGACTAGCGGGGAACACAGATACGCAGTATTTT. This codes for CASSEHGLAGNTDTQYF.

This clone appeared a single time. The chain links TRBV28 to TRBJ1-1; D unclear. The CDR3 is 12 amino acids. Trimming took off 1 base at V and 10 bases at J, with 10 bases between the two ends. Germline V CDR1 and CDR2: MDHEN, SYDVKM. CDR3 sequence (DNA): TGTGCCAGCAGTTTATTTTCAGAGGGAGCTTTCTTT. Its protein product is CASSLFSEGAFF.

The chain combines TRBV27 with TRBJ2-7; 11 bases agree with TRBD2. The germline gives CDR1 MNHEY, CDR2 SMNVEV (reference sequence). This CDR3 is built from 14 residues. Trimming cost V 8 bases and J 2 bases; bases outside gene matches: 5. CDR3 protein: CASGWGLAAYEQYF. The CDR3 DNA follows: TGTGCCAGCGGATGGGGACTAGCGGCCTACGAGCAGTACTTC.

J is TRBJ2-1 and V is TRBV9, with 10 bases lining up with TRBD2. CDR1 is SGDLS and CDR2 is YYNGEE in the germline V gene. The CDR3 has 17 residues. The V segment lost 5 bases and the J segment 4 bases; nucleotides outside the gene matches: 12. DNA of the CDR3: TGTGCCAGCAGGGGGGGTAGCGGGACTAGCGAATACAATGAGCAGTTCTTC. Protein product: CASRGGSGTSEYNEQFF.

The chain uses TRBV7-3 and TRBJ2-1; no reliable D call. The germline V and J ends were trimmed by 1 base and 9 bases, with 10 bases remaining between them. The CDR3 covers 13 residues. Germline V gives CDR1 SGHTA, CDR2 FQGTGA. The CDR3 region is CASSLSALGEQFF. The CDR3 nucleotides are TGTGCCAGCAGCTTAAGTGCCCTCGGTGAGCAGTTCTTC.

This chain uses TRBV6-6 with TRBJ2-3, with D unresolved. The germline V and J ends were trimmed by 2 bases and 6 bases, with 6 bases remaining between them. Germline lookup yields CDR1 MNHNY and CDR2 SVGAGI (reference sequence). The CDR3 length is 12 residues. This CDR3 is CASSYLVDTQYF. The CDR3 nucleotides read TGTGCCAGCAGTTACCTGGTCGATACGCAGTATTTT.